These 31 T cell receptor beta chains were all obtained from the same sample, sequenced in a study of blood T cell repertoires in COVID-19. Using immunoSEQ multiplex PCR, the repertoire was profiled, and TCRdb retains in-frame clones only, with some absent. The sample contains about 200,000 clones, roughly 90% of which appear only once. Sequenced sample: PBMCs or T cells enriched from blood (not recorded which). The receptors come from a woman aged 18-29 years who had recovered from COVID-19.

The rearrangement links TRBV19 to TRBJ1-2, with 11 bases identical to TRBD1. Germline V lookup: CDR1 LNHDA, CDR2 SQIVND (reference sequence). J lost 6 bases, V lost 4 bases, and 1 base had no gene match. The CDR3 has 13 residues. CDR3 protein: CASSRTGGHGYTF. The CDR3 DNA reads as TGTGCCAGTAGTAGGACAGGGGGCCATGGCTACACCTTC.

The chain recombines TRBV27 with TRBJ1-2; 10 bases agree with TRBD1. The CDR3 extends over 12 amino acids. After removal of 11 bases from V and 8 bases from J, the junction contained 8 bases not matched to a gene. Per germline, CDR1 MNHEY and CDR2 SMNVEV (reference sequence). The CDR3 region is CAASDRGLGYTF. In nucleotides, the CDR3 is TGTGCCGCATCTGACAGGGGGCTGGGCTACACCTTC.

V gene TRBV7-9 combines with J gene TRBJ1-6; D possibly corresponds to TRBD1 (5 bases). V was trimmed by 5 bases and J by 11 bases, leaving 16 bases between them. The CDR3 contains 14 residues. Germline lookup yields CDR1 SEHNR and CDR2 FQNEAQ (reference sequence). Here the CDR3 DNA reads TGTGCCAGCAGCCCCGCGCAGGGTTTGCCACCCCTCCACTTT. Amino acids: CASSPAQGLPPLHF. The whole variable domain, filled in from reference TRBV7-9 and TRBJ1-6, reads DTGVSQNPRHKITKRGQNVTFRCDPISEHNRLYWYRQTLGQGPEFLTYFQNEAQLEKSRLLSDRFSAERPKGSFSTLEIQRTEQGDSAMYLCASSPAQGLPPLHFGNGTRLTVT.

The chain carries TRBV2 and TRBJ1-2, with TRBD1 identical over 10 bases. There are 14 residues in the CDR3. The germline V gene encodes CDR1 SNHLY and CDR2 FYNNEI. J gave up 7 bases and V 6 bases, and 8 bases lay outside the gene matches. CDR3 bases: TGTGCCAGCAGGGCCGGGACAGGGGATCCTGGCTACACCTTC. As protein: CASRAGTGDPGYTF.

Only a few counts were recorded for this clone. This chain joins TRBV7-9 and TRBJ1-2; D is perhaps TRBD1 (5 bases). CDR1 and CDR2 from the germline V gene are SEHNR and FQNEAQ (reference sequence). This CDR3 spans 14 amino acids. Trimming shortened V by 5 bases and J by 4 bases, and 14 bases separated the two germline ends. DNA of the CDR3: TGTGCCAGCAGCCGGCACGGACAAACCTATGGCTACACCTTC. It translates to CASSRHGQTYGYTF.

V usage is TRBV29-1 and J usage is TRBJ2-2; no clear D. Germline-derived CDR1 and CDR2 are SQVTM and ANQGSEA. This CDR3 comprises 14 residues. V lost 6 bases to trimming and J lost 4 bases, with 15 bases between them. In DNA, the CDR3 is TGCAGCGTCCTTAGCCGGCGTGGCACCGGGGAGCTGTTTTTT. It encodes CSVLSRRGTGELFF.

The chain uses TRBV5-4 and TRBJ2-2; TRBD2 agrees at 14 bases. Trimming cost V 4 bases and J 3 bases; bases outside gene matches: 5. The CDR3 sequence is 17 residues long. CDR1 and CDR2 from the germline V gene are SGHNT and YYREEE (reference sequence). The chain's CDR3 is CASSPGTSGGYTGELFF. DNA for the CDR3: TGTGCCAGCAGCCCGGGGACTAGCGGGGGTTACACCGGGGAGCTGTTTTTT.

Here the CDR3 DNA reads TGTGCCAGCAGTTTGGACAGTTCCTCCTACGAGCAGTACTTC. Its translation is CASSLDSSSYEQYF. The chain carries TRBV28 and TRBJ2-7, with D possibly being TRBD1 (6 bases). V lost 3 bases and J lost 0, with 9 bases in between. The CDR3 extends over 14 amino acids. Germline V gene sequence: CDR1 MDHEN, CDR2 SYDVKM.

The chain employs TRBV4-1 and TRBJ2-4; 11 positions match TRBD1. After removal of 1 base from V and 12 bases from J, the junction contained 8 bases not matched to a gene. The CDR3 extends over 15 amino acids. Per the germline V gene, CDR1 is MGHRA and CDR2 is YSYEKL. The CDR3 sequence: CASSQGRGTGGNQYF. The CDR3 coding sequence is TGCGCCAGCAGCCAAGGTCGAGGGACAGGGGGGAATCAGTACTTC.

The chain carries TRBV28 and TRBJ2-7, with D tentatively TRBD1 (6 bases). Looked up from germline, CDR1 is MDHEN and CDR2 is SYDVKM. This CDR3 is built from 17 residues. Trimming took 4 bases from V and 2 from J, leaving 21 bases between them. The chain's CDR3 is CASSSLHTGTYPYEQYF. The CDR3, as DNA: TGTGCCAGCAGTTCCCTCCACACAGGGACCTACCCCTACGAGCAGTACTTC. The full variable domain, rest sourced from reference TRBV28 and TRBJ2-7, is DVKVTQSSRYLVKRTGEKVFLECVQDMDHENMFWYRQDPGLGLRLIYFSYDVKMKEKGDIPEGYSVSREKKERFSLILESASTNQTSMYLCASSSLHTGTYPYEQYFGPGTRLTVT.

The chain joins TRBV5-1 to TRBJ1-1; maybe TRBD1 (5 bases). This CDR3 is 13 amino acids long. Germline lookup yields CDR1 SGHRS and CDR2 YFSETQ. The germline V and J ends were trimmed by 4 bases and 4 bases, with 11 bases remaining between them. CDR3 amino acids: CASSPRRGTEAFF. CDR3 DNA sequence: TGCGCCAGCAGCCCCAGGAGGGGCACTGAAGCTTTCTTT.

This clone came up a few times. In the same sample, other DNA sequences code for this CDR3. The V gene is TRBV7-9, the J gene TRBJ1-2; 7 bases map to TRBD1. This CDR3 is 13 amino acids long. Per the germline V gene, CDR1 is SEHNR and CDR2 is FQNEAQ (reference sequence). Germline trimming cut 5 bases from V and 6 bases from J; bases unmatched to any gene: 6. The chain's CDR3 is CASSANTGDGYTF. The CDR3 region has the DNA TGTGCCAGCAGCGCCAATACAGGGGATGGCTACACCTTC.

The chain carries TRBV5-1 and TRBJ1-1, with 7 bases lining up with TRBD1. The CDR3 covers 14 residues. Germline lookup yields CDR1 SGHRS and CDR2 YFSETQ. The trim removed 7 bases at V and 6 bases at J, leaving 12 bases unmatched. The DNA of the CDR3 is TGCGCCAGCGCAGACGACAGGGAGAAGGCTGAAGCTTTCTTT. Its protein is CASADDREKAEAFF.

The rearrangement uses TRBV9 and TRBJ2-5; TRBD2 agrees at 10 bases. The CDR3 contains 17 residues. V trimming: 0 bases; J trimming: 2 bases; junction bases outside the gene matches: 7. Per the germline V gene, CDR1 is SGDLS and CDR2 is YYNGEE. Here the CDR3 reads CASSVDRLAGPQETQYF. The CDR3, as DNA: TGTGCCAGCAGCGTAGACCGACTAGCGGGCCCTCAAGAGACCCAGTACTTC.

V gene TRBV19 combines with J gene TRBJ1-4; D call uncertain. The CDR3 extends over 14 amino acids. The V gene lost 3 bases and the J gene lost 1 base, with 6 bases spanning the gap. Germline CDR1 and CDR2: LNHDA and SQIVND (reference sequence). The CDR3, as DNA: TGTGCCAGTAGTATTACAGTAACTAATGAAAAACTGTTTTTT. Protein sequence: CASSITVTNEKLFF.

V and J are TRBV11-3 and TRBJ2-1; the match to TRBD1 covers 8 bases. The CDR3 spans 15 residues. The ends lost 1 base at V and 9 bases at J; junction bases unmatched: 8. The germline CDR1 and CDR2 sequences are SGHNT and YENEEA. The CDR3 sequence: CASSLVPGGLGEQFF. The CDR3 DNA reads TGTGCCAGCAGCTTAGTTCCAGGGGGCCTTGGTGAGCAGTTCTTC. The full variable domain, in which reference TRBV11-3 and TRBJ2-1 provide the parts outside the CDR3, is EAGVVQSPRYKIIEKKQPVAFWCNPISGHNTLYWYLQNLGQGPELLIRYENEEAVDDSQLPKDRFSAERLKGVDSTLKIQPAELGDSAVYLCASSLVPGGLGEQFFGPGTRLTVL.

The table lists this clone with a few counts. V is TRBV6-1 and J is TRBJ2-5; D may be TRBD1 (5 bases). Germline-derived CDR1 and CDR2 are MNHNS and SASEGT. Trimming took off 6 bases at V and 4 bases at J, with 15 bases between the two ends. The CDR3 runs to 14 residues. The CDR3 DNA reads TGTGCCAGCAGAACAGGACAATTGGGAGAGACCCAGTACTTC. It codes for CASRTGQLGETQYF.

The rearrangement uses TRBV7-9 and TRBJ2-4, with D possibly being TRBD1 (6 bases). V lost 3 bases and J lost 8, with 11 bases in between. Germline assignment: CDR1 SEHNR and CDR2 FQNEAQ (reference sequence). The CDR3 is 13 amino acids. CDR3 residues: CASSFPGQHIQYF. CDR3 DNA sequence: TGTGCCAGCAGCTTCCCGGGACAACACATTCAGTACTTC.

The chain carries TRBV4-2 and TRBJ2-5; TRBD2 is a possible D gene (6 bases). The V and J ends lost 2 bases and 5 bases respectively, with 15 bases between them. CDR3 size: 15 residues. CDR1 and CDR2 from the germline V gene are LGHNA and YNFKEQ. DNA for the CDR3: TGTGCCAGCAGCCAATCTGGATCGGGGGACGAGACCCAGTACTTC. The encoded protein is CASSQSGSGDETQYF.

The rearrangement links TRBV5-8 to TRBJ1-4; unclear D gene. Germline lookup yields CDR1 SGHTS and CDR2 YDEGEE. Trimming took 3 bases from V and 0 from J, leaving 12 bases between them. The CDR3 extends over 16 amino acids. DNA of the CDR3: TGTGCCAGCAGCTGGGCGCGCGGGGCAACTAATGAAAAACTGTTTTTT. It encodes CASSWARGATNEKLFF.

This chain uses TRBV6-1 with TRBJ1-2, with D uncertain. This CDR3 comprises 16 residues. The V end was cut by 4 bases, the J end by 6 bases, with 21 bases between. From germline, CDR1 is MNHNS and CDR2 SASEGT. The CDR3 sequence is CASSAWGGMTVDGYTF. The CDR3, as DNA: TGTGCCAGCAGTGCGTGGGGAGGGATGACGGTTGATGGCTACACCTTC.

The CDR3 here is CASRATGGPSSYEQYF. CDR3 nucleotide sequence: TGTGCCAGCAGAGCGACAGGGGGCCCCAGCTCCTACGAGCAGTACTTC. The chain recombines TRBV2 with TRBJ2-7; 10 bases align to TRBD1. Losses at the gene ends were 6 bases for V and 0 bases for J; bases not matched to a gene: 8. The CDR3 is 16 residues long. The germline CDR1 and CDR2 sequences are SNHLY and FYNNEI.

The chain combines TRBV6-1 with TRBJ1-2; D ambiguous. CDR1 is MNHNS, CDR2 SASEGT, per germline. The length of the CDR3 is 16 residues. The germline V and J ends were trimmed by 2 bases and 2 bases, with 15 bases remaining between them. CDR3 loop: CASSETLRGPNYGYTF. CDR3 nucleotides: TGTGCCAGCAGTGAAACCCTACGTGGTCCCAACTATGGCTACACCTTC.

This clone appeared once. This chain links TRBV2 with TRBJ2-2; TRBD1 is a possible D gene (6 bases). V lost 9 bases and J lost 7, with 18 bases in between. Germline assignment: CDR1 SNHLY and CDR2 FYNNEI. CDR3 length equals 14 residues. CDR3 region: CASNVVGADGELFF. The CDR3 DNA reads TGTGCCAGTAACGTTGTGGGGGCAGACGGGGAGCTGTTTTTT. The complete variable domain, with remaining parts taken from reference TRBV2 and TRBJ2-2, reads EPEVTQTPSHQVTQMGQEVILRCVPISNHLYFYWYRQILGQKVEFLVSFYNNEISEKSEIFDDQFSVERPDGSNFTLKIRSTKLEDSAMYFCASNVVGADGELFFGEGSRLTVL.

This rearrangement joins TRBV2 to TRBJ2-5; 9 nucleotides line up with TRBD1. Germline V gives CDR1 SNHLY, CDR2 FYNNEI. The CDR3 is made up of 15 amino acids. The V and J ends lost 2 bases and 3 bases, in that order; junction bases with no gene match: 4. This chain's CDR3 is CASSERGQGKETQYF. The DNA of the CDR3 is TGTGCCAGCAGTGAACGGGGACAGGGTAAAGAGACCCAGTACTTC.

The chain joins TRBV19 to TRBJ1-1, with TRBD1 matching 11 bases. Germline assignment: CDR1 LNHDA and CDR2 SQIVND (reference sequence). J gave up 3 bases and V 6 bases, and 6 bases lay outside the gene matches. There are 15 residues in the CDR3. This CDR3 reads CASSLGTGGYTEAFF. The DNA of the CDR3 is TGTGCCAGTAGCCTCGGGACAGGGGGTTACACTGAAGCTTTCTTT.

The V gene is TRBV24-1, the J gene TRBJ2-3; 7 bases agree with TRBD1. There are 13 residues in the CDR3. The junction had 5 bases not matched to a gene; V was cut back by 4 bases and J by 8 bases. CDR1 KGHDR and CDR2 SFDVKD come from the germline V gene. As DNA, the CDR3 is TGTGCCACCAGTGACTGGGCAGGGGGTACGCAGTATTTT. It translates to CATSDWAGGTQYF.

The chain links TRBV3-1 (or the pseudogene TRBV3-2) to TRBJ1-2, with 8 nucleotides matching TRBD1. Unmatched junction bases numbered 7, after V lost 4 bases and J lost 3 bases. The CDR3 has 15 residues. Germline V gene lookup returns CDR1 LGHDT and CDR2 YNNKEL (reference sequence). The CDR3 loop is CASSLGQGGYYGYTF. The CDR3 region has the DNA TGTGCCAGCAGCCTCGGACAGGGTGGATACTATGGCTACACCTTC.

V and J are TRBV2 and TRBJ1-1; 7 nucleotides line up with TRBD1. Germline CDR1 is SNHLY and CDR2 is FYNNEI. The CDR3 consists of 15 residues. V lost 6 bases and J lost 5; bases outside the gene matches: 12. Written as DNA, the CDR3 is TGTGCCAGCAGGGGCCCGACAGGGAGGAGGACTGAAGCTTTCTTT. The encoded protein is CASRGPTGRRTEAFF.

This rearrangement joins TRBV28 to TRBJ2-7; tentative D call: TRBD2 (5 bases). The V end was cut by 6 bases, the J end by 2 bases, with 20 bases between. Germline assignment: CDR1 MDHEN and CDR2 SYDVKM. CDR3 length: 16 amino acids. DNA of the CDR3: TGTGCCAGCAGCTCTTTTACCGGGGATGAGGCCTACGAGCAGTACTTC. Encoded protein: CASSSFTGDEAYEQYF.

As for this clone: Other DNA sequences from this sample encode an identical CDR3 as well. The DNA for the CDR3 is TGTGCCAGTAGTGTGACAGGCATGAACACTGAAGCTTTCTTT. Protein product: CASSVTGMNTEAFF. The chain recombines TRBV19 with TRBJ1-1; TRBD1 is a possible D gene (6 bases). Between the trimmed V and J ends, which lost 5 bases and 0 bases, there was a span of 10 bases. The CDR3 covers 14 residues. Germline values: CDR1 LNHDA, CDR2 SQIVND (reference sequence).